This T cell receptor beta chain was sequenced during a study of blood T cell repertoires in COVID-19. Study summary: Samples came from the United States, Italy and Spain, spanning acute and convalescent COVID-19.

Details on this clone: This sample also contains other DNA sequences that code for the same CDR3.

V was shortened by 3 bases and J by 1 base, with 12 bases between the two germline ends. This CDR3 contains 15 residues. Per germline, CDR1 SGHVS and CDR2 FQNEAQ. Here immunoSEQ multiplex PCR was the method, and the copy in TCRdb shows in-frame clones only, minus some. The sample includes about 260,000 clones, over 70% of them seen just once. Sequenced material: peripheral blood. The receptor was isolated from a middle-aged woman who had recovered from COVID-19. This rearrangement joins TRBV7-8 to TRBJ1-1; possible D gene TRBD1, 6 bases. Written as DNA, the CDR3 is TGTGCCAGCAGCTTTTCCTCCAGGGGGAACACTGAAGCTTTCTTT. It translates to CASSFSSRGNTEAFF.